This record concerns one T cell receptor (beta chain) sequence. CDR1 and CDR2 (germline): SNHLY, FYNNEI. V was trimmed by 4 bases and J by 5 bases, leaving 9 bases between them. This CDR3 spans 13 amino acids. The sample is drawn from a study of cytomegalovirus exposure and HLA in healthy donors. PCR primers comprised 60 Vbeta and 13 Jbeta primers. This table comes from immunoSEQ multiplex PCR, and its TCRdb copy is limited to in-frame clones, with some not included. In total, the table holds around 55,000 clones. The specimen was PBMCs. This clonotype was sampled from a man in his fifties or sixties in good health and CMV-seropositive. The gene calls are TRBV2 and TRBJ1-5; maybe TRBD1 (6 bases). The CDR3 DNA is TGTGCCAGCAGTGCAGGGGCGGATCAGCCCCAGCATTTT. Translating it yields CASSAGADQPQHF.